These 24 T cell receptor beta chains came from one sample sequenced in a study of T cell repertoires and HLA-DP antigens. For these receptors, no antigen is known. Repertoires were generated with immunoSEQ multiplex PCR, while TCRdb's copy carries only in-frame clones and drops some. Of around 100,000 clones in the sample, nearly 95% were seen once. The sequencing input was CD4+ T cells from PBMCs. Source of these receptors: a woman aged 18 to 35 in good health and CMV-seronegative.

The chain joins TRBV18 to TRBJ2-4, with D unresolved. The V gene lost 0 bases and the J gene lost 0 bases, with 6 bases spanning the gap. Germline values: CDR1 KGHSH, CDR2 LQKENI. The CDR3 is made up of 15 amino acids. CDR3 DNA: TGTGCCAGCTCACCACCAGGAAGAGCCAAAAACATTCAGTACTTC. Protein sequence: CASSPPGRAKNIQYF.

V usage is TRBV6-6 and J usage is TRBJ2-7; 13 bases match TRBD2. The CDR3 has 16 residues. Germline lookup yields CDR1 MNHNY and CDR2 SVGAGI (reference sequence). Trimming at V came to 0 bases and at J to 2 bases, leaving 1 base not matched to a gene. This chain's CDR3 is CASSYSGTSGTYEQYF. CDR3 DNA sequence: TGTGCCAGCAGTTACTCAGGGACTAGCGGGACCTACGAGCAGTACTTC.

The chain links TRBV10-2 to TRBJ2-1; perhaps TRBD1 as D (6 bases). The CDR3 contains 13 residues. CDR1 and CDR2 from the germline V gene are WSHSY and SAAADI. V lost 6 bases and J 7 bases, leaving 13 bases between the germline ends. The CDR3 region is CASRPPRGNEQFF. The CDR3 region has the DNA TGCGCCAGCAGGCCGCCCAGGGGAAATGAGCAGTTCTTC.

The chain couples TRBV10-3 to TRBJ2-7; D is uncertain. Germline CDR1 reads ENHRY; CDR2 reads SYGVKD. The CDR3 loop spans 12 amino acids. Trimming stripped 9 bases from V and 5 bases from J, with 14 bases between. The CDR3 DNA reads TGTGCCATAGGAGCGTACAACGACGAGCAGTACGTC. Its translation: CAIGAYNDEQYV.

The CDR3 is CASTNGQDSYNSPLHF. The CDR3 DNA is TGTGCCAGCACCAACGGACAGGACTCCTATAATTCACCCCTCCACTTT. V is TRBV6-6 and J is TRBJ1-6; 7 nucleotides agree with TRBD1. J was trimmed by 0 bases and V by 7 bases; bases with no gene match: 6. The CDR3 sequence is 16 residues long. Germline V gives CDR1 MNHNY, CDR2 SVGAGI (reference sequence).

V usage is TRBV11-2 and J usage is TRBJ2-7; the D is unclear. V dropped 4 bases and J dropped 6 bases, with 7 bases sitting between them. Per the germline V gene, CDR1 is SGHAT and CDR2 is FQNNGV. The CDR3 extends over 11 amino acids. The CDR3 nucleotides are TGTGCCAGCAGCTCCTTCGGCGAGCAGTACTTC. Residues: CASSSFGEQYF.

The chain has TRBV19 and TRBJ1-5, with 7 bases identical to TRBD1. CDR1 is LNHDA and CDR2 is SQIVND in the germline V gene (reference sequence). V lost 3 bases to trimming and J lost 9 bases; unmatched junction nucleotides: 11. This CDR3 is built from 15 residues. The CDR3 here is CASSILGGSPGPQHF. DNA of the CDR3: TGTGCCAGTAGTATTTTAGGGGGCAGTCCAGGGCCCCAGCATTTT.

The chain links TRBV7-9 to TRBJ1-2, with D tentatively TRBD1 (5 bases). The CDR3 extends over 15 amino acids. Germline loops: CDR1 SEHNR, CDR2 FQNEAQ (reference sequence). Between the trimmed V and J ends, which lost 6 bases and 5 bases, there was a span of 19 bases. In DNA, the CDR3 is TGTGCCAGCAGACGACCGGGCCGGGGGTGGTATGGCTACACCTTC. Translating gives CASRRPGRGWYGYTF.

The gene calls are TRBV7-3 and TRBJ2-2; D is unclear. This CDR3 is 14 amino acids long. Germline loops: CDR1 SGHTA, CDR2 FQGTGA. Between the trimmed V and J ends, which lost 3 bases and 4 bases, there was a span of 9 bases. CDR3 nucleotides: TGTGCCAGCAGCTTGAGGCCCCCCACCGGGGAGCTGTTTTTT. It specifies CASSLRPPTGELFF.

The rearrangement links TRBV7-3 to TRBJ1-2; 9 bases align to TRBD1. This CDR3 is 19 amino acids long. The germline gives CDR1 SGHTA, CDR2 FQGTGA. Trimming cost V 5 bases and J 4 bases; bases outside gene matches: 20. Here the CDR3 DNA reads TGTGCCAGCAGCACGCAAGGGAACCCAACAGGGGGCAGAAGCTATGGCTACACCTTC. It is translated as CASSTQGNPTGGRSYGYTF.

This sequence joins TRBV5-1 and TRBJ2-3; D might be TRBD2 (7 bases). This CDR3 comprises 14 residues. Per germline, CDR1 SGHRS and CDR2 YFSETQ. V lost 4 bases to trimming and J lost 0 bases, with 9 bases between them. The CDR3 protein is CASSRGASTDTQYF. DNA for the CDR3: TGCGCCAGCAGCCGGGGGGCAAGCACAGATACGCAGTATTTT.

V usage is TRBV6-1 and J usage is TRBJ2-1; possible D gene TRBD2, 6 bases. Trimming removed 7 bases at V and 4 bases at J, with 14 bases between. Germline CDR1 is MNHNS and CDR2 is SASEGT. There are 14 residues in the CDR3. This chain's CDR3 is CASTPGLRYNEQFF. The CDR3 bases are TGTGCCAGCACCCCGGGACTGAGATACAATGAGCAGTTCTTC.

The V and J genes are TRBV4-1 and TRBJ1-2, with D maybe TRBD1 (5 bases). The V gene's germline CDR1 is MGHRA and CDR2 YSYEKL. The CDR3 runs to 15 residues. The V and J ends lost 3 bases and 3 bases respectively, with 14 bases between them. The CDR3 coding sequence is TGCGCCAGCAGCCAGGGGGGGGGATGGGACTATGGCTACACCTTC. Amino acids: CASSQGGGWDYGYTF.

The sample holds a few counts of this clone. V usage is TRBV5-4 and J usage is TRBJ1-2, with 7 bases matching TRBD1. The germline gives CDR1 SGHNT, CDR2 YYREEE (reference sequence). V dropped 0 bases and J dropped 7; count of bases not matched to a gene: 6. The CDR3 is 14 amino acids. In DNA form, the CDR3 reads TGTGCCAGCAGCTTGGTGGGAGGGGGCCTTGGCTACACCTTC. This encodes CASSLVGGGLGYTF.

This chain links TRBV6-5 with TRBJ1-2; no reliable D call. CDR1 MNHEY and CDR2 SVGAGI come from the germline V gene. V shed 0 bases and J shed 8 bases, with 7 bases lying between them. The CDR3 covers 12 residues. The CDR3 sequence is CASSYSKEGYTF. The CDR3 bases are TGTGCCAGCAGTTACTCGAAGGAAGGCTACACCTTC.

The genes are TRBV29-1 and TRBJ2-5, with unresolved D. Trimming pared 0 bases from V and 2 bases from J, leaving 7 bases between. This CDR3 contains 13 residues. CDR1 is SQVTM, CDR2 ANQGSEA, per germline. The CDR3 reads CSVEDLAQETQYF. CDR3 nucleotide sequence: TGCAGCGTTGAAGACCTGGCGCAAGAGACCCAGTACTTC.

V is TRBV5-4 and J is TRBJ1-1; TRBD1 agrees at 8 bases. V lost 4 bases, J lost 1 base, and 6 bases stayed unmatched. CDR1 is SGHNT and CDR2 is YYREEE in the germline V gene (reference sequence). This CDR3 spans 15 amino acids. The CDR3 spells CASSPSQGGNTEAFF. The CDR3 bases are TGTGCCAGCAGCCCGTCACAGGGGGGGAACACTGAAGCTTTCTTT.

CDR3 protein: CSVDGAGQGLGYTF. For the CDR3, the DNA is TGCAGCGTTGACGGGGCGGGACAGGGCCTCGGCTACACCTTC. The V call is TRBV29-1, the J call TRBJ1-2; 9 positions agree with TRBD1. In germline, CDR1 is SQVTM, CDR2 ANQGSEA. V dropped 3 bases and J dropped 8; count of bases not matched to a gene: 10. There are 14 residues in the CDR3.

The chain recombines TRBV29-1 with TRBJ2-5, with TRBD1 identical over 10 bases. Germline V gene sequence: CDR1 SQVTM, CDR2 ANQGSEA. The ends lost 5 bases at V and 1 base at J; junction bases unmatched: 10. The CDR3 covers 16 residues. In DNA, the CDR3 is TGCAGCGTTATCCCCGGGACAGGGGCATTCCAAGAGACCCAGTACTTC. This sequence encodes CSVIPGTGAFQETQYF.

The V call is TRBV5-1, the J call TRBJ2-3; 11 nucleotides match TRBD2. This CDR3 is built from 15 residues. Germline-derived CDR1 and CDR2 are SGHRS and YFSETQ. Trimming removed 6 bases from V and 0 bases from J; junction bases left unmatched: 3. CDR3 DNA: TGCGCCAGCAAAAGGACTAGCGGGAGCACAGATACGCAGTATTTT. It yields the protein CASKRTSGSTDTQYF. The complete variable domain, with remaining parts taken from reference TRBV5-1 and TRBJ2-3, reads KAGVTQTPRYLIKTRGQQVTLSCSPISGHRSVSWYQQTPGQGLQFLFEYFSETQRNKGNFPGRFSGRQFSNSRSEMNVSTLELGDSALYLCASKRTSGSTDTQYFGPGTRLTVL.

This chain uses TRBV9 with TRBJ2-1, with TRBD2 identical over 15 bases. Germline V gene sequence: CDR1 SGDLS, CDR2 YYNGEE. CDR3 size: 16 residues. After removal of 6 bases from V and 7 bases from J, the junction contained 8 bases not matched to a gene. The CDR3 is CASTPGTSGRWNEQFF. CDR3 DNA: TGTGCCAGCACCCCAGGGACTAGCGGGAGGTGGAATGAGCAGTTCTTC.

This clone was seen more than once but under ten times. DNA for the CDR3: TGTGCCAGCTCCTCAGGGGCGGATACTGAAGCTTTCTTT. It yields the protein CASSSGADTEAFF. The J gene is TRBJ1-1, the V gene TRBV18; D perhaps matches TRBD1 (6 bases). The CDR3 sequence is 13 residues long. CDR1 is KGHSH, CDR2 LQKENI, per germline. Trimming left V 6 bases short and J 5 bases short, with 13 bases between.

The rearrangement joins TRBV7-3 to TRBJ2-2; 8 nucleotides match TRBD1. This CDR3 region has 15 residues. Germline V CDR1 and CDR2: SGHTA, FQGTGA. The J segment lost 5 bases and the V segment lost 4 bases, leaving 6 bases of the junction unmatched. CDR3 sequence: CASSSRRTGTGELFF. CDR3 nucleotides: TGTGCCAGCAGCTCGAGAAGGACAGGGACCGGGGAGCTGTTTTTT. The variable domain in full, with the rest retrieved from reference TRBV7-3 and TRBJ2-2, is GAGVSQTPSNKVTEKGKYVELRCDPISGHTALYWYRQSLGQGPEFLIYFQGTGAADDSGLPNDRFFAVRPEGSVSTLKIQRTERGDSAVYLCASSSRRTGTGELFFGEGSRLTVL.

The chain links TRBV5-1 to TRBJ1-2; 7 bases map to TRBD1. The germline V gene has CDR1 SGHRS and CDR2 YFSETQ. J gave up 8 bases and V 0 bases, and 4 bases lay outside the gene matches. The CDR3 consists of 13 residues. In DNA form, the CDR3 reads TGCGCCAGCAGCTTGGCGGACAGGCCCGGCTACACCTTC. It translates to CASSLADRPGYTF.